The 12 T cell receptor beta chains below all came from one sample that was sequenced in a study of T cell responses to AZD1222 COVID-19 vaccine. Data came from immunoSEQ multiplex PCR; TCRdb stores just in-frame clones and leaves some out. Of some 170,000 clones listed, 92% are singletons. The source material was peripheral blood, sampled on day 0 of MenACWY control vaccination. These receptors originate from an adult in good health.

V usage is TRBV15 and J usage is TRBJ1-5; tentatively, D is TRBD1 (5 bases). CDR1 is LNHNV and CDR2 is YYDKDF in the germline V gene (reference sequence). Trimming took off 1 base at V and 1 base at J, with 14 bases between the two ends. The CDR3 loop spans 17 amino acids. As DNA, the CDR3 is TGTGCCACCAGCAGAGTTGGCGGTAGGGACAGCAATCAGCCCCAGCATTTT. The encoded protein is CATSRVGGRDSNQPQHF. The complete variable domain, with remaining parts taken from reference TRBV15 and TRBJ1-5, reads DAMVIQNPRYQVTQFGKPVTLSCSQTLNHNVMYWYQQKSSQAPKLLFHYYDKDFNNEADTPDNFQSRRPNTSFCFLDIRSPGLGDTAMYLCATSRVGGRDSNQPQHFGDGTRLSIL.

The V gene is TRBV3-1 (or the pseudogene TRBV3-2), the J gene TRBJ1-4, with D unclear. Trimming removed 1 base from V and 3 bases from J, with 6 bases in between. Germline V gives CDR1 LGHDT, CDR2 YNNKEL (reference sequence). The CDR3 has 14 residues. CDR3 in DNA: TGTGCCAGCAGCCAAGTGGATGCTAATGAAAAACTGTTTTTT. Its protein product is CASSQVDANEKLFF.

This clone was detected only once. The V and J genes are TRBV7-9 and TRBJ1-6; no definite D call. V was pared by 3 bases and J by 8 bases, with 20 bases between. This CDR3 contains 17 residues. Germline loops: CDR1 SEHNR, CDR2 FQNEAQ (reference sequence). The CDR3 bases are TGTGCCAGCAGCTTCCCCCTGGGTGGCTCGGTCGATTCACCCCTCCACTTT. This encodes CASSFPLGGSVDSPLHF.

The chain joins TRBV2 to TRBJ2-7; no firm D call. V dropped 6 bases and J dropped 2 bases, with 17 bases sitting between them. The CDR3 extends over 15 amino acids. CDR1 and CDR2 (germline): SNHLY, FYNNEI. CDR3 coding DNA: TGTGCCAGCAGGGAGCAAGGGAATAGAGCCTACGAGCAGTACTTC. This codes for CASREQGNRAYEQYF.

This clone was found once. The gene calls are TRBV6-5 and TRBJ2-7; a weak D match, TRBD1 (5 bases). CDR1 is MNHEY, CDR2 SVGAGI, per germline. The CDR3 is made up of 13 amino acids. The V end was cut by 5 bases, the J end by 6 bases, with 14 bases between. The CDR3 DNA sequence: TGTGCCAGCAGTATAGGGGCCTCGGTCGAGCAGTACTTC. It encodes CASSIGASVEQYF.

V is TRBV6-1 and J is TRBJ1-1; D remains ambiguous. CDR3 length equals 14 residues. V shed 0 bases and J shed 11 bases, with 16 bases lying between them. CDR1 and CDR2 from the germline V gene are MNHNS and SASEGT. CDR3 region: CASSEAPLQRGAFF. CDR3 nucleotides: TGTGCCAGCAGTGAAGCCCCACTACAGCGAGGGGCTTTCTTT.

The CDR3 region is CATSGGWDQPQHF. CDR3 DNA: TGTGCCACCAGTGGAGGATGGGATCAGCCCCAGCATTTT. The chain employs TRBV24-1 and TRBJ1-5, with no clear D. CDR3 length: 13 amino acids. Germline CDR1 and CDR2: KGHDR and SFDVKD. V was trimmed by 5 bases and J by 5 bases, leaving 9 bases between them.

The CDR3 DNA reads as TGTGCCAGCAGTGGGACAGGGGGGTTAGCTCAGCCCCAGCATTTT. This gives the protein CASSGTGGLAQPQHF. The chain employs TRBV2 and TRBJ1-5; 10 nucleotides agree with TRBD1. Trimming at V came to 4 bases and at J to 6 bases, leaving 6 bases not matched to a gene. Germline V gene sequence: CDR1 SNHLY, CDR2 FYNNEI. CDR3 length equals 15 residues.

The chain employs TRBV18 and TRBJ1-1, with a tentative D call TRBD1 (5 bases). CDR3 length equals 16 residues. CDR1 and CDR2 from the germline V gene are KGHSH and LQKENI. V lost 6 bases to trimming and J lost 0 bases, with 17 bases between them. The CDR3, as DNA: TGTGCCAGCTCCTATGCCCGGGGGGTCCTGAACACTGAAGCTTTCTTT. Translating it yields CASSYARGVLNTEAFF. Full variable domain (remainder filled in from reference TRBV18 and TRBJ1-1): NAGVMQNPRHLVRRRGQEARLRCSPMKGHSHVYWYRQLPEEGLKFMVYLQKENIIDESGMPKERFSAEFPKEGPSILRIQQVVRGDSAAYFCASSYARGVLNTEAFFGQGTRLTVV.

In its sample, this clone was seen once. This rearrangement joins TRBV12-3 or TRBV12-4 to TRBJ1-2, with 8 positions matching TRBD1. There are 13 residues in the CDR3. Trimming at V came to 10 bases and at J to 3 bases, leaving 7 bases not matched to a gene. The CDR3 nucleotides are TGTGCCACCCCGACAGGGGTTGACTATGGCTACACCTTC. Amino acids: CATPTGVDYGYTF.

CDR3 protein: CAWMAGADSNYGYTF. The CDR3 DNA reads TGTGCCTGGATGGCTGGGGCCGATTCTAACTATGGCTACACCTTC. The V call is TRBV30, the J call TRBJ1-2, with D possibly TRBD1 on 5 matching bases. The CDR3 runs to 15 residues. Between the trimmed V and J ends, which lost 4 bases and 0 bases, there was a span of 15 bases. Germline CDR1 and CDR2: GTSNPN and SVGIG (reference sequence).

The chain recombines TRBV3-1 (or the pseudogene TRBV3-2) with TRBJ2-7; 10 positions match TRBD2. This CDR3 comprises 15 residues. Germline V gene sequence: CDR1 LGHDT, CDR2 YNNKEL (reference sequence). Losses at the gene ends were 0 bases for V and 3 bases for J; bases not matched to a gene: 2. Here the CDR3 reads CASSQETSGFYEQYF. CDR3 DNA: TGTGCCAGCAGCCAAGAGACTAGCGGGTTCTACGAGCAGTACTTC.